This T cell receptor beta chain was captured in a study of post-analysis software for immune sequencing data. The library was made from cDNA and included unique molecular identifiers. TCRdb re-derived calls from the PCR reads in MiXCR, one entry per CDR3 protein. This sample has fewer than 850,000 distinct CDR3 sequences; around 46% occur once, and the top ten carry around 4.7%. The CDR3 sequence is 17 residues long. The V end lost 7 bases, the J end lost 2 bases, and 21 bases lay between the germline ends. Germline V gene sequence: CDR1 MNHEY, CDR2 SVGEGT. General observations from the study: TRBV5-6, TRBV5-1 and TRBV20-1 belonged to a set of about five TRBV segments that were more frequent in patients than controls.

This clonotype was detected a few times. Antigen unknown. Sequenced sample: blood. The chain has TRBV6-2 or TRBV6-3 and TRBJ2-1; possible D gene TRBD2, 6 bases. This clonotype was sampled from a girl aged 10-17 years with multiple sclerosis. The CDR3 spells CASTSRGGGLTYNEQFF. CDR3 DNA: TGTGCCAGCACCTCCCGCGGTGGCGGACTAACCTACAATGAGCAGTTCTTC.